The 2 T cell receptor beta chains listed next were all sequenced from one sample in a study of control samples from healthy donors and cancer patients. Some clones are missing from TCRdb's copy, which holds only in-frame ones; the method was immunoSEQ multiplex PCR. The table records approximately 90,000 clones, around 90% of them present only once. The sequencing input was blood. Receptors were obtained from a woman aged 70-85 years in good health.

This chain uses TRBV6-5 with TRBJ2-7, with D perhaps being TRBD1 or TRBD2 (6 bases each). Trimming pared 4 bases from V and 2 bases from J, leaving 15 bases between. Per germline, CDR1 MNHEY and CDR2 SVGAGI. The CDR3 runs 15 residues. Here the CDR3 DNA reads TGTGCCAGCAGTTCCCCGAGGGGGGTAACCTACGAGCAGTACTTC. Translated: CASSSPRGVTYEQYF.

The chain joins TRBV30 to TRBJ1-1; no firm D call. The CDR3 has 13 amino acids. Trimming shortened V by 4 bases and J by 1 base, and 10 bases separated the two germline ends. Per germline, CDR1 GTSNPN and CDR2 SVGIG (reference sequence). The CDR3 DNA reads TGTGCCTGGACTATTTGGGGGAACACTGAAGCTTTCTTT. As protein: CAWTIWGNTEAFF.